This is a list of T cell receptor beta chains from one sample in a study of neoadjuvant anti-PD-1 for oral cavity cancer. This table comes from immunoSEQ multiplex PCR, and its TCRdb copy is limited to in-frame clones, with some not included. The table records around 31,000 clones, more than 75% of them present only once. The sample here was PBMCs, taken before nivolumab (anti-PD-1) treatment. The receptors here all came from a person aged 40-85 years with oral cavity squamous cell carcinoma. The CDR3 runs from the conserved cysteine through the conserved F or W. D genes are given only for firm matches. Rows may omit the clone size; those that give it use once, few, many or a size class.

J,D,V,size,DNA,CDR3
TRBJ2-3,NA,TRBV2,NA,TGTGCCAGCAGACGGGGGGCGGGCACAGATACGCAGTATTTT,CASRRGAGTDTQYF
TRBJ2-5,TRBD2,TRBV6-5,NA,TGTGCCAGCAATTACGTGCGGGGGACTGAGGCGACCCAGTACTTC,CASNYVRGTEATQYF
TRBJ1-2,TRBD1,TRBV10-3,NA,TGTGCCACCGGGACAGAGGGCTATGGCTACACCTTC,CATGTEGYGYTF
TRBJ2-5,NA,TRBV7-9,NA,TGTGCCAGCAGCTTAATTGAGACCCAGTACTTC,CASSLIETQYF
TRBJ2-7,NA,TRBV6-5,medium-sized,TGTGCCAGCAGTTACGGGCGGAAACCTTACGAGCAGTACTTC,CASSYGRKPYEQYF
TRBJ2-1,TRBD2,TRBV4-1,NA,TGCGCCAGCAGCCGCCTACTAGCGGGGGTCCAGGGTGAGCAGTTCTTC,CASSRLLAGVQGEQFF
TRBJ1-6,NA,TRBV7-2,NA,TGTGCCAGCAGCTTAGCCGGGACTCCTTATAATTCACCCCTCCACTTT,CASSLAGTPYNSPLHF
TRBJ1-3,NA,TRBV5-4,once,TGTGCCAGCAGCTTCCAGGGTAGTGGAAACACCATATATTTT,CASSFQGSGNTIYF
TRBJ1-2,NA,TRBV10-3,NA,TGTGCCATCAGTGAGTCCCAGATCAGGGCAGTTGGTGATGGCTACACCTTC,CAISESQIRAVGDGYTF
TRBJ1-2,NA,TRBV6-6,NA,TGTGCCAGCAGTTACGAGTCAGGGGTGAACTATGGCTACACCTTC,CASSYESGVNYGYTF
TRBJ2-2,NA,TRBV19,NA,TGTGCCAGTAGTATAAGGGGGGTCGACACCGGGGAGCTGTTTTTT,CASSIRGVDTGELFF
TRBJ2-2,TRBD2,TRBV11-2,NA,TGTGCCAGCAGCTTAGATCCCCCGAGAAGCGGGGGGAAGGAGCTGTTTTTT,CASSLDPPRSGGKELFF
TRBJ2-7,NA,TRBV5-4,NA,TGTGCCAGCAGCTTGGCCGGGCAGCGGGCCTACGAGCAGTACTTC,CASSLAGQRAYEQYF
TRBJ1-3,NA,TRBV15,NA,TGTGCCACCAAGGCAGGTCCAAGGGGCGGAAACACCATATATTTT,CATKAGPRGGNTIYF
TRBJ2-5,NA,TRBV5-1,NA,TGCGCCAGCAGCTTCGGAGGGGAAGAGACCCAGTACTTC,CASSFGGEETQYF
TRBJ1-2,NA,TRBV29-1,NA,TGCAGCGTTGAAGACAGCATTTATGGCTACACCTTC,CSVEDSIYGYTF
TRBJ1-2,TRBD1,TRBV6-1,NA,TGTGCCAGCAGTGAACCGACAGGGGTCTATGGCTACACCTTC,CASSEPTGVYGYTF
TRBJ1-1,NA,TRBV7-6,NA,TGTGCCAGCAGCTTAGCTTACCGAGACAAGAACACTGAAGCTTTCTTT,CASSLAYRDKNTEAFF
TRBJ1-2,NA,TRBV4-1,NA,TGCGCCAGCAGCCAAGATTACACCGACCGCTATGGCTACACCTTC,CASSQDYTDRYGYTF
TRBJ2-7,NA,TRBV6-4,NA,TGTGCCAGCAGGTACTGCGGGGCGCTTTCCTACGAGCAGTACTTC,CASRYCGALSYEQYF
TRBJ2-7,TRBD1,TRBV27,NA,TGTGCCACCAGGACAGGGGGGATTTACGAGCAGTACTTC,CATRTGGIYEQYF
TRBJ1-2,NA,TRBV10-2,NA,TGCGCCAGCAGTGAGGGGCAGTATGGCTACACCTTC,CASSEGQYGYTF
TRBJ2-5,NA,TRBV5-4,NA,TGTGCCAGCAGCTTGGGGCAGGGCTTCACGGAGACCCAGTACTTC,CASSLGQGFTETQYF
TRBJ2-1,NA,TRBV9,NA,TGTGCCAGCAGCGTAAGTGCAGGGAAGTACAATGAGCAGTTCTTC,CASSVSAGKYNEQFF
TRBJ2-3,NA,TRBV5-6,NA,TGTGCCAGCAGCTTGGCCGTGACAGGCGCCTCACCGCAGTATTTT,CASSLAVTGASPQYF
TRBJ2-3,TRBD1,TRBV13,NA,TGTGCCAGCAGCTTGGCGGCAGGGGGCCTCGCAGATACGCAGTATTTT,CASSLAAGGLADTQYF
TRBJ1-1,TRBD1,TRBV5-1,NA,TGCGCCAGCAGGGACGAACGGACAGGAGCGAACACTGAAGCTTTCTTT,CASRDERTGANTEAFF
TRBJ1-2,NA,TRBV11-1,NA,TGTGCCAGCAGCTATACAGAGAACTATGGCTACACCTTC,CASSYTENYGYTF
TRBJ1-2,TRBD1,TRBV7-9,NA,TGTGCCAGCAGCTCGGGGACAGGGGGAATCGATGGCTACACCTTC,CASSSGTGGIDGYTF
TRBJ1-6,NA,TRBV28,NA,TGTGCCAGCAGTTTACCCCCTCCTGGGTCACCCCTCCACTTT,CASSLPPPGSPLHF
TRBJ2-2,NA,TRBV7-2,NA,TGTGCCAGCAGCTTTCAAAGGAACACCGGGGAGCTGTTTTTT,CASSFQRNTGELFF
TRBJ2-1,TRBD2,TRBV6-5,NA,TGTGCCAGCAGTTCCCGTGGCGGGGGTTTAAATGAGCAGTTCTTC,CASSSRGGGLNEQFF
TRBJ2-7,NA,TRBV21-1,NA,TGTGCCAGCAGCAACTACGAGCAGTACTTC,CASSNYEQYF
TRBJ1-5,NA,TRBV2,few,TGTGCCAGCCATGGGGAGGGCCAGCCCCAGCATTTT,CASHGEGQPQHF
TRBJ1-5,NA,TRBV19,NA,TGTGCCAGTAGTATAAGTGGGTTTAGCAATCAGCCCCAGCATTTT,CASSISGFSNQPQHF
TRBJ1-3,TRBD1,TRBV4-1,NA,TGCGCCAGCAGCCTACAAAGGGGGCCCTCTGGAAACACCATATATTTT,CASSLQRGPSGNTIYF
TRBJ2-7,NA,TRBV12-5,once,TGTGCTAGTGGTGGAGGAGAGCAGTACTTC,CASGGGEQYF
TRBJ2-7,TRBD1,TRBV7-2,NA,TGTGCCAGCAGCTTAGTTCCGGGACAGGGGGCTGACGAGCAGTACTTC,CASSLVPGQGADEQYF
TRBJ1-1,TRBD1,TRBV5-4,few,TGTGCCAGCAGCTCCTGGACAGGGGAAGCTTTCTTT,CASSSWTGEAFF
TRBJ1-1,TRBD1,TRBV15,NA,TGTGCCACCAGCCGCCAGGGACAGCTGGGAGCTGAAGCTTTCTTT,CATSRQGQLGAEAFF
TRBJ2-3,TRBD2,TRBV4-1,NA,TGCGCCAGCAGCCGGGGACTAGCGGGGGGGGATACGCAGTATTTT,CASSRGLAGGDTQYF
TRBJ2-7,NA,TRBV15,NA,TGTGCCACCAGCTATGGGGCAGCCAGTAACAACTACGAGCAGTACTTC,CATSYGAASNNYEQYF
TRBJ1-5,TRBD1,TRBV18,NA,TGTGCCAGCTCACCTGCCGGCAGGGGGAACAATCAGCCCCAGCATTTT,CASSPAGRGNNQPQHF
TRBJ2-7,TRBD2,TRBV7-2,NA,TGTGCCAGCAGCTTAGGGTTCACAGGGCGGGGGGCCCCCTACGAGCAGTACTTC,CASSLGFTGRGAPYEQYF
TRBJ1-2,TRBD1,TRBV19,NA,TGTGCCAGTAGTCGTGACAGGGGGCAGCGCTATGGCTACACCTTC,CASSRDRGQRYGYTF
TRBJ2-7,NA,TRBV7-2,few,TGTGCCAGCAGCCTAGACCGGCAACCATCCTACGAGCAGTACTTC,CASSLDRQPSYEQYF
TRBJ1-2,NA,TRBV27,NA,TGTGCCAGCAGTTTATCGGCGAAGAAACAGGATGGCTACACCTTC,CASSLSAKKQDGYTF
TRBJ1-1,NA,TRBV5-6,NA,TGTGCCAGCAGCTTGCGCCTTACGAACACTGAAGCTTTCTTT,CASSLRLTNTEAFF